The 8 T cell receptor beta chains below all came from one sample that was sequenced in a study of blood T cell repertoires in COVID-19. Profiling relied on immunoSEQ multiplex PCR, and the TCRdb table lists in-frame clones only, not all of them. The sample lists roughly 200,000 clones; around four fifths were seen once. Sequencing was performed on peripheral blood. The receptors come from a man in his forties with active or convalescent COVID-19.

The J gene is TRBJ1-1, the V gene TRBV11-3; TRBD1 matches 11 bases. The V gene end was trimmed by 5 bases and the J gene end by 2 bases; junction bases not matched to a gene: 7. The CDR3 is made up of 16 amino acids. The germline V gene has CDR1 SGHNT and CDR2 YENEEA. In DNA, the CDR3 is TGTGCCAGCAGCATCCTGGACAGGGGGCTCAACACTGAAGCTTTCTTT. This translates into CASSILDRGLNTEAFF.

The chain carries TRBV24-1 and TRBJ2-1, with D perhaps matching TRBD1 (6 bases). Germline V gene data show CDR1 as KGHDR and CDR2 as SFDVKD. The CDR3 consists of 16 residues. V lost 4 bases, J lost 0 bases, and 12 bases lay in between. CDR3 coding DNA: TGTGCCACCAGTGACCACAGGGTCAGCTCCTACAATGAGCAGTTCTTC. Translating it yields CATSDHRVSSYNEQFF.

The V call is TRBV6-2 or TRBV6-3, the J call TRBJ2-7; 7 bases are a match to TRBD2. Germline V gene sequence: CDR1 MNHEY, CDR2 SVGEGT. The ends lost 4 bases at V and 4 bases at J; junction bases unmatched: 13. This CDR3 region has 16 residues. DNA for the CDR3: TGTGCCAGCAGTTCCTCGACGGGCGGGAGTAGGTACGAGCAGTACTTC. Its translation: CASSSSTGGSRYEQYF.

The J gene is TRBJ2-5, the V gene TRBV7-3; no clear D gene. With 5 bases removed from V and 2 bases from J, the gap between germline ends came to 9 bases. Germline V gene lookup returns CDR1 SGHTA and CDR2 FQGTGA. The CDR3 totals 13 residues. The CDR3 region is CASSRSTQETQYF. The CDR3 bases are TGTGCCAGCAGCCGCTCGACACAAGAGACCCAGTACTTC.

The table lists this clone with a few counts. V and J are TRBV6-5 and TRBJ1-4, with D perhaps TRBD1 (6 bases). Germline CDR1 reads MNHEY; CDR2 reads SVGAGI. Trimming cost V 8 bases and J 3 bases, with 10 bases left between them. The CDR3 contains 13 residues. CDR3 residues: CASSQGPNEKLFF. The CDR3 nucleotides are TGTGCCAGCTCACAGGGTCCTAATGAAAAACTGTTTTTT.

The gene calls are TRBV24-1 and TRBJ2-7; 8 nucleotides align to TRBD2. After removal of 4 bases from V and 5 bases from J, the junction contained 6 bases not matched to a gene. Germline CDR1 and CDR2: KGHDR and SFDVKD. The CDR3 has 14 amino acids. The CDR3, as DNA: TGTGCCACCAGTGACCCCCGGGGGGGCCACGAGCAGTACTTC. Amino acid sequence: CATSDPRGGHEQYF.

This clone was seen just once. The gene calls are TRBV5-1 and TRBJ1-1; the D gene is possibly TRBD1 (6 bases). From germline, CDR1 is SGHRS and CDR2 YFSETQ. The CDR3 has 15 amino acids. V lost 0 bases, J lost 7 bases, and 16 bases lay in between. The CDR3 region is CASSLDQGRGNEAFF. Written as DNA, the CDR3 is TGCGCCAGCAGCTTGGATCAGGGGAGAGGGAATGAAGCTTTCTTT.

The chain has TRBV27 and TRBJ2-3, with TRBD2 identical over 7 bases. From germline, CDR1 is MNHEY and CDR2 SMNVEV (reference sequence). Unmatched junction bases numbered 2, after V lost 2 bases and J lost 0 bases. CDR3 size: 15 residues. The CDR3 is CASSLAGVSTDTQYF. In DNA form, the CDR3 reads TGTGCCAGCAGTTTAGCGGGAGTAAGCACAGATACGCAGTATTTT.